The 8 T cell receptor beta chains below were found in one sample sequenced in a study of HIV-infected patients and healthy controls. Whole blood was used without fractionation, so all unsorted peripheral T cells were included. About 500 ng RNA was reverse transcribed with alpha and beta constant-region primers. Using multiplexing indices, alpha and beta chain libraries were generated apart by chain-specific third strand synthesis. TCRdb recomputed calls from the 5' RACE reads with MiXCR, one row per CDR3 protein. The data hold some 25,000 distinct CDR3 sequences, with 8.5% observed a single time. The sample comprised blood. The receptor source for this set is an adult in good health.

This clonotype came up many times. The V call is TRBV12-3 or TRBV12-4, the J call TRBJ1-4; D not certain. This CDR3 has 14 amino acids. The V and J ends lost 8 bases and 0 bases respectively, with 10 bases between them. CDR3 amino acids: CASAASTTNEKLFF. The DNA for the CDR3 is TGTGCCAGCGCCGCGTCGACAACTAATGAAAAACTGTTTTTT.

This clonotype turned up a few times. The genes are TRBV12-3 or TRBV12-4 and TRBJ2-3; D may be TRBD2 (6 bases). This CDR3 region has 14 residues. The V and J ends lost 3 bases and 1 base respectively, with 8 bases between them. The CDR3 nucleotides read TGTGCCAGCAGTTTTTGGAGGGGCACAGATACGCAGTATTTT. Translated: CASSFWRGTDTQYF.

This clonotype is large (0.1 to 1%). The chain employs TRBV27 and TRBJ1-2; TRBD1 is a possible D gene (5 bases). In germline, CDR1 is MNHEY, CDR2 SMNVEV (reference sequence). The CDR3 totals 16 residues. The ends were cut back, 6 bases at V and 1 base at J, with 18 bases in the middle. In DNA form, the CDR3 reads TGTGCCAGCAGCCGAACACAACAGGTGTTTAACTATGGCTACACCTTC. This translates into CASSRTQQVFNYGYTF.

This clonotype appeared many times. The chain carries TRBV19 and TRBJ2-2; no reliable D call. Per germline, CDR1 LNHDA and CDR2 SQIVND (reference sequence). The CDR3 length is 15 residues. V was shortened by 4 bases and J by 7 bases, with 16 bases between the two germline ends. The CDR3 loop reads CASSSLTMYGGELFF. The CDR3 nucleotides read TGTGCCAGTAGTAGCCTGACAATGTACGGCGGGGAGCTGTTTTTT.

This clonotype was detected ten times or more. The V and J genes are TRBV5-6 and TRBJ1-1; 7 bases are a match to TRBD1. This CDR3 region has 16 residues. With 2 bases clipped from V and 1 base from J, the junction kept 8 bases outside the gene matches. Germline loops: CDR1 SGHDT, CDR2 YYEEEE. DNA of the CDR3: TGTGCCAGCAGCTTAACGCCGGGACAGAGGAACACTGAAGCTTTCTTT. Amino acids: CASSLTPGQRNTEAFF.

In its sample, this clonotype was seen many times. The rearrangement links TRBV2 to TRBJ2-5; D is unclear. The CDR3 consists of 11 residues. CDR1 and CDR2 from the germline V gene are SNHLY and FYNNEI. V lost 6 bases, J lost 4 bases, and 6 bases lay in between. CDR3 sequence (DNA): TGTGCCAGCAGAATCAGAGAGACCCAGTACTTC. Amino acids: CASRIRETQYF. Filled out from reference TRBV2 and TRBJ2-5, the complete variable domain reads EPEVTQTPSHQVTQMGQEVILRCVPISNHLYFYWYRQILGQKVEFLVSFYNNEISEKSEIFDDQFSVERPDGSNFTLKIRSTKLEDSAMYFCASRIRETQYFGPGTRLLVL.

This clonotype was counted ten times or more. In DNA form, the CDR3 reads TGTGCCAGCAGTGACTCAGGGCAGGGTTACAATGAGCAGTTCTTC. Translating gives CASSDSGQGYNEQFF. This chain connects TRBV6-4 to TRBJ2-1; D perhaps matches TRBD1 (5 bases). This CDR3 has 15 amino acids. Between the trimmed V and J ends, which lost 0 bases and 4 bases, there was a span of 10 bases. The germline V gene has CDR1 MRHNA and CDR2 SNTAGT.

This clonotype occurred many times. The CDR3 DNA is TGTGCCAGCAGAAAACGCGTCTATGGCTACACCTTC. Protein product: CASRKRVYGYTF. The chain recombines TRBV12-3 or TRBV12-4 with TRBJ1-2; no firm D call. This CDR3 comprises 12 residues. V was cut by 6 bases and J by 4 bases, with 9 bases left in between.